The 13 T cell receptor beta chains below come from one sample, sequenced in a study of blood T cell repertoires in COVID-19. Sequenced by immunoSEQ multiplex PCR; TCRdb stores in-frame clones only, minus some. The repertoire has some 320,000 clones, 65% to 90% of them found once; the top ten carry just over 7%. Sequencing used peripheral blood. Receptor source: a human donor in a cohort sampled during active COVID-19.

The V call is TRBV6-5, the J call TRBJ2-7, with 10 bases matching TRBD1. There are 14 residues in the CDR3. CDR1 is MNHEY and CDR2 is SVGAGI in the germline V gene. With 5 bases clipped from V and 4 bases from J, the junction kept 5 bases outside the gene matches. The CDR3 sequence is CASSRTGGRYEQYF. The CDR3 coding sequence is TGTGCCAGCAGTAGGACAGGGGGTAGGTACGAGCAGTACTTC.

This rearrangement joins TRBV11-2 to TRBJ2-3; maybe TRBD2 (5 bases). V was shortened by 6 bases and J by 0 bases, with 10 bases between the two germline ends. The CDR3 contains 14 residues. CDR1 SGHAT and CDR2 FQNNGV come from the germline V gene. CDR3 nucleotides: TGTGCCAGCAGTGGGGAGTTAAGCACAGATACGCAGTATTTT. Its protein product is CASSGELSTDTQYF.

This sequence joins TRBV3-1 (or the pseudogene TRBV3-2) and TRBJ1-2, with TRBD1 matching 7 bases. Trimming removed 5 bases from V and 8 bases from J; junction bases left unmatched: 17. This CDR3 spans 16 amino acids. CDR1 is LGHDT, CDR2 YNNKEL, per germline (reference sequence). The CDR3 sequence is CASSYRSPDRDKGYTF. CDR3 coding DNA: TGTGCCAGCAGCTACCGATCCCCCGACAGGGATAAGGGCTACACCTTC.

This clone has only a few counts. The chain joins TRBV19 to TRBJ2-3, with 11 bases identical to TRBD2. Trimming removed 4 bases from V and 0 bases from J; junction bases left unmatched: 12. This CDR3 is built from 19 residues. Germline V lookup: CDR1 LNHDA, CDR2 SQIVND (reference sequence). The CDR3 here is CASSTPGLAGGHSTDTQYF. The CDR3 nucleotides read TGTGCCAGTAGTACCCCGGGGCTAGCGGGGGGCCATAGCACAGATACGCAGTATTTT.

In this sample, this clone turned up once. V is TRBV19 and J is TRBJ1-5; D is unclear. This CDR3 region has 16 residues. The V gene's germline CDR1 is LNHDA and CDR2 SQIVND (reference sequence). The germline V and J ends were trimmed by 4 bases and 5 bases, with 18 bases remaining between them. The CDR3 DNA sequence: TGTGCCAGTAGTAGAAAGGACGGGAGAGGGTATCAGCCCCAGCATTTT. Translation gives CASSRKDGRGYQPQHF.

V is TRBV2 and J is TRBJ1-3, with 7 bases fitting TRBD1. Germline V gene sequence: CDR1 SNHLY, CDR2 FYNNEI. This CDR3 comprises 15 residues. With V trimmed by 6 bases and J by 1 base, 6 bases remained unmatched. CDR3 DNA sequence: TGTGCCAGCAGACAACAGGGGATGTCTGGAAACACCATATATTTT. Amino acids: CASRQQGMSGNTIYF.

The chain recombines TRBV29-1 with TRBJ2-2, with 7 positions matching TRBD1. The CDR3 covers 12 residues. Germline V gene lookup returns CDR1 SQVTM and CDR2 ANQGSEA. After removal of 8 bases from V and 4 bases from J, the junction contained 4 bases not matched to a gene. CDR3 coding DNA: TGCAGCATCACAGGGGCCACCGGGGAGCTGTTTTTT. Translated: CSITGATGELFF.

The J gene is TRBJ1-5, the V gene TRBV19, with 7 positions matching TRBD1. The CDR3 contains 17 residues. Germline-derived CDR1 and CDR2 are LNHDA and SQIVND (reference sequence). V lost 3 bases, J lost 7 bases, and 15 bases stayed unmatched. The CDR3 coding sequence is TGTGCCAGTAGTATGAGACAGGGAGAAGCAAAAGGGCAGCCCCAGCATTTT. This codes for CASSMRQGEAKGQPQHF.

In DNA form, the CDR3 reads TGTGCCAGTAGTTTCCCGGGACGCGGGGATGGCTACACCTTC. This sequence encodes CASSFPGRGDGYTF. The chain recombines TRBV19 with TRBJ1-2, with D maybe TRBD1 (5 bases). There are 14 residues in the CDR3. Germline CDR1 and CDR2: LNHDA and SQIVND (reference sequence). Trimming removed 5 bases from V and 6 bases from J, with 16 bases in between.

This chain connects TRBV12-3 or TRBV12-4 to TRBJ2-5, with 7 bases that match TRBD1. With 6 bases clipped from V and 3 bases from J, the junction kept 4 bases outside the gene matches. The length of the CDR3 is 13 residues. In DNA form, the CDR3 reads TGTGCCAGCAGACGAGGACAGGAAGAGACCCAGTACTTC. Amino acids: CASRRGQEETQYF.

This clone has a single count. The chain is built from TRBV30 and TRBJ1-2; no clear D. The CDR3 length is 15 residues. V was cut by 0 bases and J by 3 bases, with 14 bases left in between. Per germline, CDR1 GTSNPN and CDR2 SVGIG (reference sequence). Here the CDR3 reads CAWSVLGKQDYGYTF. CDR3 sequence (DNA): TGTGCCTGGAGTGTACTAGGGAAGCAAGACTATGGCTACACCTTC.

The rearrangement uses TRBV9 and TRBJ1-2; TRBD1 matches at 9 bases. The germline V gene encodes CDR1 SGDLS and CDR2 YYNGEE. The CDR3 sequence is 14 residues long. The junction had 7 bases not matched to a gene; V was cut back by 3 bases and J by 7 bases. The CDR3 DNA is TGTGCCAGCAGCGCACTTACAGGGGGCCTTGGCTACACCTTC. This codes for CASSALTGGLGYTF.

The V and J genes are TRBV5-5 and TRBJ2-4; TRBD2 is a possible D gene (5 bases). Trimming took 4 bases from V and 7 from J, leaving 12 bases between them. This CDR3 region has 13 residues. Germline V lookup: CDR1 SGHKS, CDR2 YYEKEE (reference sequence). The CDR3 sequence is CASSPAWENIQYF. CDR3 DNA sequence: TGTGCCAGCAGCCCCGCGTGGGAGAACATTCAGTACTTC. The full variable domain, in which reference TRBV5-5 and TRBJ2-4 provide the parts outside the CDR3, is DAGVTQSPTHLIKTRGQQVTLRCSPISGHKSVSWYQQVLGQGPQFIFQYYEKEERGRGNFPDRFSARQFPNYSSELNVNALLLGDSALYLCASSPAWENIQYFGAGTRLSVL.